This TCR beta chain was captured by sequencing in a study of blood T cell repertoires in COVID-19 (dated by TCRdb to 2020 to 2022). About the investigation overall: The collaborator samples originated in the United States, Italy and Spain and spanned the acute and convalescent phases of COVID-19. The prospective study material was composed of cDNA or gDNA derived from T cells, B-cell-depleted T cells, or PBMCs. Subjects who had been exposed to COVID-19, were actively infected with it, or had recovered from it provided the deeply sampled blood TCRbeta repertoires that made up the dataset. The repertoires were released in a freely available public database meant as a resource for research on the immune response to SARS-CoV-2. Samples were obtained from the ongoing ImmuneRACE study (first 160 participants) and from 950 to 1,500 subjects provided by 6 global collaborators. Sample metadata almost always included a de-identified subject ID, COVID-19 status, age in years and sex. Where available, HLA class I and class II types were taken from metadata supplied by the sample provider and were not determined by assay-based typing. The paper's findings and limits, for the study overall: How much clinical and demographic metadata was included differed by source and by participant, and the metadata was provided uncurated.

The immunoSEQ Assay, a bias-controlled multiplex PCR, was used to amplify TCRbeta CDR3 regions from genomic DNA. Processing in the source paper ran as follows. Within the assay, amplification of reference gene primers was used to estimate how many nucleated cells each sample contained. To quantify the absolute abundance of each unique TCRbeta CDR3 rearrangement, sequence reads were collapsed and filtered. For each sample, productive Simpson clonality was calculated as the square root of Simpson's diversity index across productive rearrangements. TCRdb provides this immuneACCESS table in a form limited to in-frame rearrangements. Some clones are lacking; in checked studies, under half of them reflect an unresolved V gene, and why the rest are absent is not known. V, J and clone size derive from that table, while D and trimming were established from the DNA sequence. This sample gives 150,000 or so clones in total; 90% to 95% of them show up just once. The ten largest clonotypes hold 0.45% to 0.65% of the sample.

On this clone itself: Its cognate antigen has yet to be identified. Base qualities were left out, and no much larger clone turns up one base away.

Whole blood was collected in K2EDTA tubes by collaborating institutions according to the institutions' own protocols. For TCRbeta analysis, collaborators shipped samples as frozen whole blood, isolated PBMCs, or DNA extracted from either of those sample types. The TCR sequence derives from a man aged 50 or older with acute or convalescent COVID-19. Sequencing was done on a sample of peripheral blood.

The nucleotides are TGTGCCAGCAGGGGAGGAGGCGGGTTTGGAACCGCCATATATTTT. It translates as CASRGGGGFGTAIYF. The chain is encoded by TRBV2 joined to TRBJ1-3, with the identity of the D gene unclear. V is cut by 6 bases and J by 11 bases, and the space between the germline ends is 23 bases. The germline V gene gives CDR1 as SNHLY and CDR2 as FYNNEI. Measured from the cysteine to the phenylalanine, the CDR3 is 15 residues long. The sequence is cut down to CDR3 DNA, 45 bases in frame from base 1.